Listed here are 27 T cell receptor beta chains from one sample, sequenced in a study of cytomegalovirus exposure and HLA in healthy donors. The primer mix had 60 Vbeta and 13 Jbeta primers. The table came from immunoSEQ multiplex PCR; TCRdb's copy has only in-frame clones and leaves some out. In the table there are some 130,000 clones, approximately 70% of which are singletons. The sample was PBMCs. These receptors all stem from a human donor in good health.

The chain carries TRBV10-1 and TRBJ2-7, with 7 positions matching TRBD2. V shed 7 bases, J shed 2 bases, and the junction held 8 bases outside the gene matches. Germline CDR1 is WNHNN and CDR2 is SYGVQD (reference sequence). The CDR3 loop spans 14 amino acids. The CDR3 spells CASNFWEGPYEQYF. CDR3 DNA: TGCGCCAGCAATTTCTGGGAGGGACCCTACGAGCAGTACTTC.

This clone was seen more than once but under ten times. The rearrangement joins TRBV7-9 to TRBJ2-6, with D unresolved. Per germline, CDR1 SEHNR and CDR2 FQNEAQ (reference sequence). This CDR3 is 13 amino acids long. V lost 0 bases, J lost 10 bases, and 7 bases lay in between. In nucleotides, the CDR3 is TGTGCCAGCAGCTTAGCCCCAACTAACGTCCTGACTTTC. The encoded protein is CASSLAPTNVLTF.

The chain has TRBV7-9 and TRBJ2-6, with D perhaps TRBD2 (5 bases). The V end was cut by 1 base, the J end by 6 bases, with 10 bases between. The CDR3 loop spans 15 amino acids. CDR1 and CDR2 from the germline V gene are SEHNR and FQNEAQ (reference sequence). CDR3 region: CASSLGGLEANVLTF. The CDR3 coding sequence is TGTGCCAGCAGCTTAGGCGGACTCGAGGCCAACGTCCTGACTTTC.

The chain carries TRBV11-2 and TRBJ2-5; D gene unclear. Germline V gene lookup returns CDR1 SGHAT and CDR2 FQNNGV. The CDR3 runs 13 residues. V shed 1 base and J shed 5 bases, with 8 bases lying between them. The CDR3 loop is CASSLALRETQYF. The DNA of the CDR3 is TGTGCCAGCAGCTTAGCACTGCGGGAGACCCAGTACTTC.

This chain connects TRBV5-6 to TRBJ2-1; D is unresolved. The CDR3 sequence is 11 residues long. The V gene lost 3 bases and the J gene lost 8 bases, with 6 bases spanning the gap. Germline V CDR1 and CDR2: SGHDT, YYEEEE. The CDR3 region has the DNA TGTGCCAGCAGCTCTCCTTATGAGCAGTTCTTC. This codes for CASSSPYEQFF.

Comment on this clone: The same CDR3 can be traced to other DNA sequences in this sample. The V call is TRBV9, the J call TRBJ2-7; 12 nucleotides agree with TRBD2. This CDR3 contains 15 residues. Trimming at V came to 4 bases and at J to 4 bases, leaving 6 bases not matched to a gene. CDR1 is SGDLS, CDR2 YYNGEE, per germline. The CDR3 nucleotides are TGTGCCAGCAGCCCTCGACTAGCGGGAGAGTACGAGCAGTACTTC. It yields the protein CASSPRLAGEYEQYF.

The chain links TRBV6-5 to TRBJ1-2; TRBD1 is a possible D gene (6 bases). In germline, CDR1 is MNHEY, CDR2 SVGAGI. V lost 5 bases to trimming and J lost 3 bases, with 16 bases between them. CDR3 length: 15 residues. The DNA for the CDR3 is TGTGCCAGCAGTACTTCCACAGGGCACCACTATGGCTACACCTTC. The encoded protein is CASSTSTGHHYGYTF.

In its sample, this clone was seen once. The chain employs TRBV19 and TRBJ2-7; TRBD2 matches 13 bases. CDR3 length equals 15 residues. V was clipped by 3 bases and J by 5 bases; unmatched bases: 4. CDR1 and CDR2 (germline): LNHDA, SQIVND (reference sequence). DNA for the CDR3: TGTGCCAGTAGTATTACTAGCGGGAGGGCCCACGAGCAGTACTTC. The encoded protein is CASSITSGRAHEQYF.

The rearrangement joins TRBV14 to TRBJ1-1, with 7 bases fitting TRBD1. The trim removed 4 bases at V and 3 bases at J, leaving 8 bases unmatched. Germline lookup yields CDR1 SGHDN and CDR2 FVKESK. This CDR3 comprises 15 residues. This CDR3 reads CASSPRQGGDTEAFF. The CDR3 nucleotides read TGTGCCAGCAGCCCGAGACAGGGTGGGGACACTGAAGCTTTCTTT.

A few counts support this clone. The CDR3 region has the DNA TGTGCCAGCAGTTTGGAAGGACAGGGTGGTCAGCCCCAGCATTTT. Translating gives CASSLEGQGGQPQHF. This chain connects TRBV28 to TRBJ1-5, with TRBD1 matching over 8 bases. The CDR3 spans 15 residues. J was trimmed by 6 bases and V by 3 bases; bases with no gene match: 7. In germline, CDR1 is MDHEN, CDR2 SYDVKM.

This chain uses TRBV15 with TRBJ2-1, with 11 nucleotides matching TRBD2. V dropped 2 bases and J dropped 7; count of bases not matched to a gene: 16. Germline CDR1 LNHNV, CDR2 YYDKDF (reference sequence). This CDR3 spans 19 amino acids. In nucleotides, the CDR3 is TGTGCCACCAGCAGACGAGCGGGCCTACTAGCGGGAGATGGTAATGAGCAGTTCTTC. This translates into CATSRRAGLLAGDGNEQFF. The entire variable domain, with the rest obtained from reference TRBV15 and TRBJ2-1, is as follows: DAMVIQNPRYQVTQFGKPVTLSCSQTLNHNVMYWYQQKSSQAPKLLFHYYDKDFNNEADTPDNFQSRRPNTSFCFLDIRSPGLGDTAMYLCATSRRAGLLAGDGNEQFFGPGTRLTVL.

The chain joins TRBV15 to TRBJ2-5, with 8 bases fitting TRBD2. The tail of the sequence fits TRBJ2-7 better, so the J call may be wrong. Looked up from germline, CDR1 is LNHNV and CDR2 is YYDKDF (reference sequence). This CDR3 contains 15 residues. DNA for the CDR3: TGTGCCACCAGCAGGGACCTTGGACTAGCCGGCGAGCAGTACTTC. This sequence encodes CATSRDLGLAGEQYF.

On this clone: The sample carries other DNA sequences with the same CDR3. The gene calls are TRBV9 and TRBJ1-1; 7 nucleotides line up with TRBD1. The CDR3 runs to 16 residues. Germline V gives CDR1 SGDLS, CDR2 YYNGEE. The trim removed 2 bases at V and 1 base at J, leaving 8 bases unmatched. The CDR3 DNA follows: TGTGCCAGCAGCGTGGACCTGGGACAGCCGAACACTGAAGCTTTCTTT. This gives the protein CASSVDLGQPNTEAFF.

V and J are TRBV18 and TRBJ2-7; 11 nucleotides line up with TRBD1. Germline values: CDR1 KGHSH, CDR2 LQKENI. The V gene end was trimmed by 2 bases and the J gene end by 6 bases; junction bases not matched to a gene: 3. This CDR3 has 14 amino acids. For the CDR3, the DNA is TGTGCCAGCTCACCAGGGACAGGGGGGTCCGAGCAGTACTTC. Its protein product is CASSPGTGGSEQYF.

This chain connects TRBV5-1 to TRBJ2-3, with 11 bases matching TRBD1. Looked up from germline, CDR1 is SGHRS and CDR2 is YFSETQ. V was clipped by 7 bases and J by 6 bases; unmatched bases: 13. The CDR3 loop spans 16 amino acids. CDR3 loop: CASRPGQGALGDTQYF. The CDR3 DNA is TGCGCCAGCCGACCTGGACAGGGGGCGCTAGGTGATACGCAGTATTTT.

A few counts support this clone. V usage is TRBV19 and J usage is TRBJ1-5; no firm D call. CDR3 length equals 15 residues. V was cut by 2 bases and J by 3 bases, with 11 bases left in between. The germline gives CDR1 LNHDA, CDR2 SQIVND (reference sequence). CDR3 residues: CASSIYSSPNQPQHF. DNA for the CDR3: TGTGCCAGTAGTATATATTCTAGTCCCAATCAGCCCCAGCATTTT.

The V call is TRBV7-2, the J call TRBJ2-5; 12 nucleotides align to TRBD2. The end of the DNA fits TRBJ2-7 better, so the J call may be wrong. The CDR3 is 16 amino acids. Germline V gene data show CDR1 as SGHTA and CDR2 as FQGNSA. CDR3 region: CASSSLRLAGDNEQYF. CDR3 DNA: TGTGCCAGCAGCTCCCTACGACTAGCGGGGGACAACGAGCAGTACTTC.

The chain links TRBV9 to TRBJ1-2; TRBD1 is a possible D gene (6 bases). CDR1 and CDR2 from the germline V gene are SGDLS and YYNGEE. The CDR3 has 13 amino acids. Trimming removed 4 bases from V and 4 bases from J, with 11 bases in between. The CDR3 here is CASSSGGRYGYTF. CDR3 in DNA: TGTGCCAGCAGCTCGGGGGGCCGCTATGGCTACACCTTC.

This clone was seen more than once but under ten times. The same CDR3 also results from other DNA sequences found in this sample. This chain joins TRBV7-9 and TRBJ2-7; D is undetermined. Germline V gives CDR1 SEHNR, CDR2 FQNEAQ (reference sequence). V was trimmed by 5 bases and J by 3 bases, leaving 5 bases between them. This CDR3 has 11 residues. In DNA, the CDR3 is TGTGCCAGCAGCCCCAGCTACGAGCAGTACTTC. Its protein is CASSPSYEQYF.

The J gene is TRBJ2-4, the V gene TRBV4-3; 8 positions agree with TRBD1. Trimming at V came to 3 bases and at J to 8 bases, leaving 12 bases not matched to a gene. Germline values: CDR1 LGHNA, CDR2 YSLEER. The CDR3 loop spans 16 amino acids. The CDR3 DNA is TGCGCCAGCAGCCAGGCCGGGACAGGACGATCGGACATTCAGTACTTC. This gives the protein CASSQAGTGRSDIQYF.

In this sample, this clone turned up a few times. The rearrangement joins TRBV7-9 to TRBJ2-5, with TRBD1 identical over 12 bases. Trimming cost V 4 bases and J 5 bases; bases outside gene matches: 8. From germline, CDR1 is SEHNR and CDR2 FQNEAQ (reference sequence). This CDR3 region has 16 residues. Written as DNA, the CDR3 is TGTGCCAGCAGCTCTGGGGACAGGGGGCTTGGGGAGACCCAGTACTTC. It translates to CASSSGDRGLGETQYF. Full variable domain (remainder filled in from reference TRBV7-9 and TRBJ2-5): DTGVSQNPRHKITKRGQNVTFRCDPISEHNRLYWYRQTLGQGPEFLTYFQNEAQLEKSRLLSDRFSAERPKGSFSTLEIQRTEQGDSAMYLCASSSGDRGLGETQYFGPGTRLLVL.

The chain links TRBV11-1 to TRBJ2-5; 8 bases are a match to TRBD1. J lost 5 bases, V lost 0 bases, and 5 bases had no gene match. CDR1 and CDR2 from the germline V gene are SGHAT and FQDESV (reference sequence). The CDR3 consists of 15 residues. The CDR3 nucleotides read TGTGCCAGCAGCTTAGCAGCAGGGGGCCGGGAGACCCAGTACTTC. Its protein product is CASSLAAGGRETQYF.

The rearrangement uses TRBV9 and TRBJ2-2; 14 bases line up with TRBD2. CDR3 length: 15 residues. Germline V gives CDR1 SGDLS, CDR2 YYNGEE. With 2 bases clipped from V and 9 bases from J, the junction kept 3 bases outside the gene matches. The CDR3 region is CASSVGTSGSRELFF. The CDR3 bases are TGTGCCAGCAGCGTCGGGACTAGCGGGAGCCGGGAGCTGTTTTTT. Variable domain in full (rest from reference TRBV9 and TRBJ2-2): DSGVTQTPKHLITATGQRVTLRCSPRSGDLSVYWYQQSLDQGLQFLIQYYNGEERAKGNILERFSAQQFPDLHSELNLSSLELGDSALYFCASSVGTSGSRELFFGEGSRLTVL.

The CDR3 DNA follows: TGTGCCAGCAGCCCGTATCCGGGTGAGCAGTTCTTC. Translating gives CASSPYPGEQFF. V usage is TRBV5-4 and J usage is TRBJ2-1, with D unclear. Germline CDR1 reads SGHNT; CDR2 reads YYREEE (reference sequence). V dropped 4 bases and J dropped 9 bases, with 11 bases sitting between them. There are 12 residues in the CDR3. The whole variable domain, filled in from reference TRBV5-4 and TRBJ2-1, reads ETGVTQSPTHLIKTRGQQVTLRCSSQSGHNTVSWYQQALGQGPQFIFQYYREEENGRGNFPPRFSGLQFPNYSSELNVNALELDDSALYLCASSPYPGEQFFGPGTRLTVL.

The V call is TRBV5-4, the J call TRBJ2-3; 8 nucleotides align to TRBD2. V shed 3 bases, J shed 1 base, and the junction held 7 bases outside the gene matches. This CDR3 has 16 residues. CDR1 and CDR2 from the germline V gene are SGHNT and YYREEE (reference sequence). CDR3 nucleotide sequence: TGTGCCAGCAGCTATGGGGCGGGAGGCCGCACAGATACGCAGTATTTT. It encodes CASSYGAGGRTDTQYF.

This clone was seen a handful of times. This chain uses TRBV28 with TRBJ1-2; possibly TRBD1 for D (6 bases). The CDR3 is made up of 11 amino acids. Trimming pared 10 bases from V and 4 bases from J, leaving 10 bases between. CDR1 and CDR2 from the germline V gene are MDHEN and SYDVKM. CDR3 DNA: TGTGCCACCTCGGACAGCTATGGCTACACCTTC. This codes for CATSDSYGYTF.

V and J are TRBV5-1 and TRBJ1-2, with D perhaps matching TRBD1 (5 bases). The CDR3 is 13 amino acids. Germline values: CDR1 SGHRS, CDR2 YFSETQ. Trimming cost V 2 bases and J 5 bases, with 10 bases left between them. The CDR3 spells CASSFRQPYGYTF. In DNA, the CDR3 is TGCGCCAGCAGCTTTCGACAGCCTTATGGCTACACCTTC.